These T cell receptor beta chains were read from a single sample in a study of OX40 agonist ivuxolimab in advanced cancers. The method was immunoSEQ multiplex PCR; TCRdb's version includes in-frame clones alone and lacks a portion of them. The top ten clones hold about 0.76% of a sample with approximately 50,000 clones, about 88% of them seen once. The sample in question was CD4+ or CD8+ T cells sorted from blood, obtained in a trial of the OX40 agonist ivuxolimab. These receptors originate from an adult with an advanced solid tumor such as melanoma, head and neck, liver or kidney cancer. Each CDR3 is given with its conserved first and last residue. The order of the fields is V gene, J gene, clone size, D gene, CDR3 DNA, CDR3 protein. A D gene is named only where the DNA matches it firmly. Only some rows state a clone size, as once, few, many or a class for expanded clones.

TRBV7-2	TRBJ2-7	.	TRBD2	TGTGCCAGCAGCCCAACCCCAGGACTAGCGGGAGCATACGAGCAGTACTTC	CASSPTPGLAGAYEQYF
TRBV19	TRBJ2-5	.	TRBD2	TGTGCCAGTAGTTCCCTAGCGGGAGGGCGTCAAGAGACCCAGTACTTC	CASSSLAGGRQETQYF
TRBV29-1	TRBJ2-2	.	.	TGCAGCGTTGAGGAGCGGAGTGGGACCGGGGAGCTGTTTTTT	CSVEERSGTGELFF
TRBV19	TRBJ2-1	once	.	TGTGCCAGTAGCAACCAGAGAACCAATGAGCAGTTCTTC	CASSNQRTNEQFF
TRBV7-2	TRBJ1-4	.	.	TGTGCCAGCAGCCCAGGACAGAGTAATGAAAAACTGTTTTTT	CASSPGQSNEKLFF
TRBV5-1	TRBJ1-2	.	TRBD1	TGCGCCAGCAGCTCGGGACAGGGGGCCGGGTATGGCTACACCTTC	CASSSGQGAGYGYTF
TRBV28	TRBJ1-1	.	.	TGTGCCAGCAGTTCTTTCTCTGAAGCTTTCTTT	CASSSFSEAFF
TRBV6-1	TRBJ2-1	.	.	TGTGCCAGCAGTGAACAGGCAAGGGGTCATCCCAACAATGAGCAGTTCTTC	CASSEQARGHPNNEQFF
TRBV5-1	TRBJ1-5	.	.	TGCGCCAGCAGCTTGGCGGCCGGCCAGCCCCAGCATTTT	CASSLAAGQPQHF
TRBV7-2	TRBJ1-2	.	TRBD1	TGTGCCAGCATACTTCAGGGGGGATTAAGCTACACCTTC	CASILQGGLSYTF
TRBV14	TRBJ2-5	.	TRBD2	TGTGCCAGCAGCCCAACACCGAGGACTAGCGGAGCCGGGTGGGAGACCCAGTACTTC	CASSPTPRTSGAGWETQYF
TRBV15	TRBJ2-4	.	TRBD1	TGTGCCACCAGCAGAGACCGGGACAGGGTCACCTTC	CATSRDRDRVTF
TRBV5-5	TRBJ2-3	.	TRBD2	TGTGCCAGCAGCAGGCCCCCGGGGACGGGAGGGGGCACAGATACGCAGTATTTT	CASSRPPGTGGGTDTQYF
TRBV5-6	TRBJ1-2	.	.	TGTGCCAGCAGCCGCCTGGGGGGGGGCTACACCTTC	CASSRLGGGYTF
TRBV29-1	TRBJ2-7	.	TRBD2	TGCAGCGTTGGACCTAGCGGCTCCTACGAGCAGTACTTC	CSVGPSGSYEQYF
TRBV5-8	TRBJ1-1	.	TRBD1	TGTGCCAGCAGCCATAAGGGACAGGGGAACACTGAAGCTTTCTTT	CASSHKGQGNTEAFF
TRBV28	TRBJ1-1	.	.	TGTGCCAGCAGATCCGCGGCCGGGGCCGCCACTGAAGCTTTCTTT	CASRSAAGAATEAFF
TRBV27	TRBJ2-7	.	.	TGTGCCAGCTCTTCAGGGCCGGACTACGGGCAGTACTTC	CASSSGPDYGQYF
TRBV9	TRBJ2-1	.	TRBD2	TGTGCCAGCAGCGTAGGGACTAGCGGAGGAAATGAGCAGTTCTTC	CASSVGTSGGNEQFF
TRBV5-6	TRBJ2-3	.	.	TGTGCCAGCAGCCTAACACTGGATACGCAGTATTTT	CASSLTLDTQYF
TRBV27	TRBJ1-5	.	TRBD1	TGTGCCAGCAGTTTCAGGGGGGAGCCCCAGCATTTT	CASSFRGEPQHF
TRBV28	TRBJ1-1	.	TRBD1	TGTGCCAGCAGTCTTTTAACCGGGACAGGCAAAGAAGCTTTCTTT	CASSLLTGTGKEAFF
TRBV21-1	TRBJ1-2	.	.	TGTGCCAGCAGCAAAAAGGTGACAGGGGGCCATGGCTACACCTTC	CASSKKVTGGHGYTF
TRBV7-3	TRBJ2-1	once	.	TGTGCCAGCAGCTCGTCCTCGGGACACCATGAGGGCTACAATGAGCAGTTCTTC	CASSSSSGHHEGYNEQFF
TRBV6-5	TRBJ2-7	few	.	TGTGCCACTTCCCGGACGAGTGTAACCTACGAGCAGTACTTC	CATSRTSVTYEQYF
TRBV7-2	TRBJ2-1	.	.	TGTGCCAGCAGCCCCCTAAGCTCCTACAATGAGCAGTTCTTC	CASSPLSSYNEQFF
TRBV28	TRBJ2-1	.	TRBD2	TGTGCCAGCAGTACCTTTAGCGGGGGACCCTACAATGAGCAGTTCTTC	CASSTFSGGPYNEQFF
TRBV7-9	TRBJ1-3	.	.	TGTGCCAGCAGCTACGGATCCGTCTCTGGAAACACCATATATTTT	CASSYGSVSGNTIYF